The clone carrying this TCR beta chain was found once. The source of the sample is a study of blood T cell repertoires in COVID-19. As for the study in general: Sample material is recorded as cDNA or gDNA derived from T cells, B-cell-depleted T cells, or PBMCs.

Measured with immunoSEQ multiplex PCR; TCRdb has only the in-frame clones, and not every one. This table holds fewer than 250,000 clones, nearly 90% found once. The sequencing sample was made of PBMCs or T cells enriched from blood (not recorded which). The receptor comes from a man aged 25 to 45 who had been exposed to COVID-19.

CDR3 protein: CASSIETPGQGGSPDTQYF. The CDR3 bases are TGTGCCAGTAGTATAGAGACACCGGGACAGGGTGGGAGCCCAGATACGCAGTATTTT. V gene TRBV19 combines with J gene TRBJ2-3; 9 positions match TRBD1. The CDR3 spans 19 residues. Germline V lookup: CDR1 LNHDA, CDR2 SQIVND (reference sequence). V lost 0 bases, J lost 4 bases, and 14 bases stayed unmatched.